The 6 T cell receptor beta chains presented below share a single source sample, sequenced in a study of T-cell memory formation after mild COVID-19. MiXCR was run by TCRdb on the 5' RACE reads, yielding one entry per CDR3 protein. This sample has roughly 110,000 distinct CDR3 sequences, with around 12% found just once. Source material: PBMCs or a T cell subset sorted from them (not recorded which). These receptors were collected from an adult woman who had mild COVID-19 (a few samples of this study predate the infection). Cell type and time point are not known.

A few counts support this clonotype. The CDR3 DNA follows: TGCAGTGCTAACGACAGGGGCGACGCCTACGAGCAGTACTTC. Translation: CSANDRGDAYEQYF. The chain recombines TRBV20-1 with TRBJ2-7, with 8 bases lining up with TRBD1. With V trimmed by 4 bases and J by 2 bases, 7 bases remained unmatched. CDR1 DFQATT and CDR2 SNEGSKA come from the germline V gene (reference sequence). The CDR3 length is 14 residues.

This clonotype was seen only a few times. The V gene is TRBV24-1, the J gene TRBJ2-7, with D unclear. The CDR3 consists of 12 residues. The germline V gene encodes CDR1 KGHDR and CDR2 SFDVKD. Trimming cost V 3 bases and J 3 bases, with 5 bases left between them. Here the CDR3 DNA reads TGTGCCACCAGTGATCAGCGCTACGAGCAGTACTTC. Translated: CATSDQRYEQYF.

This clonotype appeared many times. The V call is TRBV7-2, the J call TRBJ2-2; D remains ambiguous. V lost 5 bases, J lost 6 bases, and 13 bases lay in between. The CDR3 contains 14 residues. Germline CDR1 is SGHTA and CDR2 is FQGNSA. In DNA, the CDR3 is TGTGCCAGCAGCCCCAGAGTAGCCGCCGGGGAGCTGTTTTTT. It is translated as CASSPRVAAGELFF. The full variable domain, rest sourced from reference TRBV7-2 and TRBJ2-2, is GAGVSQSPSNKVTEKGKDVELRCDPISGHTALYWYRQSLGQGLEFLIYFQGNSAPDKSGLPSDRFSAERTGGSVSTLTIQRTQQEDSAVYLCASSPRVAAGELFFGEGSRLTVL.

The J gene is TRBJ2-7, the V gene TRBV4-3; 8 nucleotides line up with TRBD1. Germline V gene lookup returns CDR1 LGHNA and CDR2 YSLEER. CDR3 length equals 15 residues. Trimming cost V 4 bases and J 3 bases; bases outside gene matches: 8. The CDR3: CASSPGTGNFYEQYF. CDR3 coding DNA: TGCGCCAGCAGCCCTGGGACAGGAAATTTCTACGAGCAGTACTTC.

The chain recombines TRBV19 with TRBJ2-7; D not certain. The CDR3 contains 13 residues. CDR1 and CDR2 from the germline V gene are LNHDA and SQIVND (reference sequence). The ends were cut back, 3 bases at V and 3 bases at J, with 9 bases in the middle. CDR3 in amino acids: CASSMESHYEQYF. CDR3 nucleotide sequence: TGTGCCAGTAGTATGGAAAGCCACTACGAGCAGTACTTC.

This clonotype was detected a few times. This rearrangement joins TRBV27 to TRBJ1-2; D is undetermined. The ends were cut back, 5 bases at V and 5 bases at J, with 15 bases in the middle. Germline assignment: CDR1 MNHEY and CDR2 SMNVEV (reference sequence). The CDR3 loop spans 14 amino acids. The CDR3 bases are TGTGCCAGCAGTCTAAGGTTCGGGGTTTATGGCTACACCTTC. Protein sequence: CASSLRFGVYGYTF.